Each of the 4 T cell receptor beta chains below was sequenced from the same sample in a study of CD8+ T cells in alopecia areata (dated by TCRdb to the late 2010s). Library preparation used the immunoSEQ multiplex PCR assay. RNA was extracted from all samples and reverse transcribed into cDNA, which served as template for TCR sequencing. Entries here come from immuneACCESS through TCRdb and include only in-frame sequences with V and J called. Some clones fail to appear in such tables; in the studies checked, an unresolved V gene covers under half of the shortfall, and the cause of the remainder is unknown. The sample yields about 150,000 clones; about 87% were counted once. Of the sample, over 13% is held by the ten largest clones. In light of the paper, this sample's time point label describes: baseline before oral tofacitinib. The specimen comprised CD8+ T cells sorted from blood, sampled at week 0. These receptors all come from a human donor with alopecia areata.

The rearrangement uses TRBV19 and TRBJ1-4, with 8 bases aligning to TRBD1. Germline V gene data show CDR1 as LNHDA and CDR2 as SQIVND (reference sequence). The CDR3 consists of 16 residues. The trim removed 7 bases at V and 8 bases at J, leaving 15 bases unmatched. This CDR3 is CASTYRNGQGREKLFF. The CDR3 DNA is TGTGCCAGTACATACAGAAATGGACAGGGCCGAGAAAAACTGTTTTTT.

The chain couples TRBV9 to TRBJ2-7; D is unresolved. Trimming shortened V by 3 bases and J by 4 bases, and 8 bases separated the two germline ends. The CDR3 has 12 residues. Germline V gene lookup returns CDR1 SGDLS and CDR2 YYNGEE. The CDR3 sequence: CASSADNYEQYF. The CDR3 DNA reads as TGTGCCAGCAGCGCCGACAATTACGAGCAGTACTTC.

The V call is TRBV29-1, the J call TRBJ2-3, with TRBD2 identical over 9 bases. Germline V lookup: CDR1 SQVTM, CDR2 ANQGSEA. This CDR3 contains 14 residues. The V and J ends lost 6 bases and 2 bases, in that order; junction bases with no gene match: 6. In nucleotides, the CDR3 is TGCAGCGTCGTGCTAGCGGGACCCACAGATACGCAGTATTTT. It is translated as CSVVLAGPTDTQYF.

The CDR3 region has the DNA TGTGCCAGCAGTTACGGGACAGGGGTTGTCGATGAGCAGTTCTTC. This codes for CASSYGTGVVDEQFF. This chain uses TRBV6-5 with TRBJ2-1, with TRBD1 matching 10 bases. CDR3 length equals 15 residues. The germline V gene has CDR1 MNHEY and CDR2 SVGAGI. V was clipped by 2 bases and J by 8 bases; unmatched bases: 6.